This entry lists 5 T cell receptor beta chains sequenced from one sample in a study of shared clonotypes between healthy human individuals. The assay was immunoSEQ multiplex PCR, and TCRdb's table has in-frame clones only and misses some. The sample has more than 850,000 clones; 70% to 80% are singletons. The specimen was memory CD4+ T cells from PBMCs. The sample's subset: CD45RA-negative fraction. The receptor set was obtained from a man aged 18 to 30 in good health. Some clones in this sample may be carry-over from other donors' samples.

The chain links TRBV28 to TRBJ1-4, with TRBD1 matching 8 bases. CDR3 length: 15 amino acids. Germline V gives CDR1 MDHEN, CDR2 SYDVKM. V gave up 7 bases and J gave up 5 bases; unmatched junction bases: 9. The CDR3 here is CASKGSRGRNEKLFF. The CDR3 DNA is TGTGCCAGCAAAGGGAGCAGGGGGCGGAATGAAAAACTGTTTTTT. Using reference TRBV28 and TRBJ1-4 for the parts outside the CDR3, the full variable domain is DVKVTQSSRYLVKRTGEKVFLECVQDMDHENMFWYRQDPGLGLRLIYFSYDVKMKEKGDIPEGYSVSREKKERFSLILESASTNQTSMYLCASKGSRGRNEKLFFGSGTQLSVL.

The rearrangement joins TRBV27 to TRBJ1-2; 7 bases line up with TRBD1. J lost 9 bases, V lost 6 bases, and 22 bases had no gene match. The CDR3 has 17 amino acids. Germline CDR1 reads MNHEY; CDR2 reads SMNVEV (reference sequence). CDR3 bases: TGTGCCAGCAGCCCCCGGGTTGGTGACAGGGCGGTTGAGCGCTACACCTTC. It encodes CASSPRVGDRAVERYTF.

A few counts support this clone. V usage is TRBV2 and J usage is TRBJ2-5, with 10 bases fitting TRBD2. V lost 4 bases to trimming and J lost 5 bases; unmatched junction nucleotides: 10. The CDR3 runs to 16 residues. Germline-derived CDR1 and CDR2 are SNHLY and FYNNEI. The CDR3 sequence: CASSVASGSFGETQYF. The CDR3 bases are TGTGCCAGCAGTGTAGCTAGCGGGAGTTTCGGGGAGACCCAGTACTTC.

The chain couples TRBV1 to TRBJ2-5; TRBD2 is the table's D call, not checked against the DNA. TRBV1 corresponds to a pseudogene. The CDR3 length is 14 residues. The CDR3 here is CTSPLAGRGETQYF. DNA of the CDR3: TGCACCAGCCCACTAGCGGGAAGGGGAGAGACCCAGTACTTC.

The CDR3 DNA reads TGTGCCAGCAGCGCCGGACAGGTTCGCTACAATGAGCAGTTCTTC. It yields the protein CASSAGQVRYNEQFF. The V gene is TRBV5-5, the J gene TRBJ2-1; 7 bases line up with TRBD1. The V gene end was trimmed by 4 bases and the J gene end by 3 bases; junction bases not matched to a gene: 7. This CDR3 is built from 15 residues. Germline CDR1 is SGHKS and CDR2 is YYEKEE (reference sequence).